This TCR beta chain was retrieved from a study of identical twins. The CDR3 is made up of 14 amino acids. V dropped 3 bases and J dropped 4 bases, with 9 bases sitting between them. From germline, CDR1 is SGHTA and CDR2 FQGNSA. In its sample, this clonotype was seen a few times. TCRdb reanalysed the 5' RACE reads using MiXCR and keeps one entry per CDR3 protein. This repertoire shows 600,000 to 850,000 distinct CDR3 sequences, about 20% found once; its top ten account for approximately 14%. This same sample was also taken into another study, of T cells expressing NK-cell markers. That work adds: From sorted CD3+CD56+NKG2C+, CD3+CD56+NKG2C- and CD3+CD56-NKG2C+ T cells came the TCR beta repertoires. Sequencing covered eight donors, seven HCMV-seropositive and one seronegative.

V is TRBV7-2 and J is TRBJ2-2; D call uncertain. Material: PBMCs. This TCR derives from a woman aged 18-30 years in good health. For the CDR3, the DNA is TGTGCCAGCAGCTTTACTCTTTTCACCGGGGAGCTGTTTTTT. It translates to CASSFTLFTGELFF.